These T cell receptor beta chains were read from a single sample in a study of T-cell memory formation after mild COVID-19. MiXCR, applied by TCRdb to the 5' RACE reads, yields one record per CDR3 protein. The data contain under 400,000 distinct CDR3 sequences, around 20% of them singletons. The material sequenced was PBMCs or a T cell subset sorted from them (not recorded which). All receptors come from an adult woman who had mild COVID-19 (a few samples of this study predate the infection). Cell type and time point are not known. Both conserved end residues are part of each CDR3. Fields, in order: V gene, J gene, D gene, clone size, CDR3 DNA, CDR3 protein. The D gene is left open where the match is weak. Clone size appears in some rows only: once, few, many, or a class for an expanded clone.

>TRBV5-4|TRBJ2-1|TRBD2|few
TGTGCCAGCAGCCTCGGCGGGGGGGCCGAGGTCTATGAGCAGTTCTTC
CASSLGGGAEVYEQFF
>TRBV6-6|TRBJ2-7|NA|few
TGTGCCAGCAGTCCCGCTGGGAAGCAGTACTTC
CASSPAGKQYF
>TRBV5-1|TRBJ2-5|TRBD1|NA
TGCGCCAGCAGCAAGGGGGACAGGCCAAAAGAGACCCAGTACTTC
CASSKGDRPKETQYF
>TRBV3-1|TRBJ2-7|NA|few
TGTGCCAGCAGCCAAGGAAAGTCCTACGAGCAGTACTTC
CASSQGKSYEQYF
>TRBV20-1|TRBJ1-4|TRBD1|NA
TGCAGTGCTGCCGGGACAGAAAGAGCAACTAATGAAAAACTGTTTTTT
CSAAGTERATNEKLFF
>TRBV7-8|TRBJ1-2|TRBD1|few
TGTGCCAGCAGCTTAGATATACAGGGGTACGGCTACACCTTC
CASSLDIQGYGYTF
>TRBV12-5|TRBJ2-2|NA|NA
TGTGCTAGTGGCCCTAGGGGCACCGGGGAGCTGTTTTTT
CASGPRGTGELFF
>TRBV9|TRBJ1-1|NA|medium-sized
TGTGCCAGCAGCCCGCGTAGAGAGCTGAACACTGAAGCTTTCTTT
CASSPRRELNTEAFF
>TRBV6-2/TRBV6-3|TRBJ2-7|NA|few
TGTGCCAGCCTTGACGCCGGGACATCATACTACGAGCAGTACTTC
CASLDAGTSYYEQYF
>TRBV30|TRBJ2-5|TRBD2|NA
TGTGCCTGGAGCAGCGGGGGGCGGAACCAAGAGACCCAGTACTTC
CAWSSGGRNQETQYF
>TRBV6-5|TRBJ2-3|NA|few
TGTGCCAGCAGTTACTCTCGGGCCCTTACGCAGTATTTT
CASSYSRALTQYF
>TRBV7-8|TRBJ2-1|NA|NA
TGTGCCAGCAGCCCGGACTCCCAGAGACAGTTCTTC
CASSPDSQRQFF
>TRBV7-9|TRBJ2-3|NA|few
TGTGCCAGCAGCTTACCTGGCGGACCCACAGATACGCAGTATTTT
CASSLPGGPTDTQYF
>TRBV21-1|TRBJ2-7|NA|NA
TGTGCCAGCAGCAAAGCGCTTTGGAACGGGGACTCCTACGAGCAGTACTTC
CASSKALWNGDSYEQYF
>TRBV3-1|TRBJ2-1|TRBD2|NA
TGTGCCAGCAGCTCTCATAGCGGGGGGGCCGACAATGAGCAGTTCTTC
CASSSHSGGADNEQFF
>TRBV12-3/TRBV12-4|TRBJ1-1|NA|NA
TGTGCCAGCAGTTTGACTGCTTTTGAAGCTTTCTTT
CASSLTAFEAFF
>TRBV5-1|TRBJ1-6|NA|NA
TGCGCCAGCAGCCGACAGGAGTCGAGCTCCTATAATTCACCCCTCCACTTT
CASSRQESSSYNSPLHF
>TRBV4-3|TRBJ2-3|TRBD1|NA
TGCGCCAGCAGCCAGCAGGGACAGGGGAGCACAGATACGCAGTATTTT
CASSQQGQGSTDTQYF
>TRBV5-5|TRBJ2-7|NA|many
TGTGCCAGCAGCCCCCCCGGCGGTACAGCGGACGAGCAGTACTTC
CASSPPGGTADEQYF
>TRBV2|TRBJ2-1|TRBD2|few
TGTGCCAGCAGTGCTAGCGGCAACTCCTACAATGAGCAGTTCTTC
CASSASGNSYNEQFF
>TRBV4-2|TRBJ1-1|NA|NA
TGTGCCAGCAGCCAAGATTTGGGGGGGCGCCGGACTGAAGCTTTCTTT
CASSQDLGGRRTEAFF
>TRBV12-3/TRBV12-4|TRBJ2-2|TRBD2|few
TGTGCCAGCAGTCCTAAGCGGGGAAGCACCGGGGAGCTGTTTTTT
CASSPKRGSTGELFF
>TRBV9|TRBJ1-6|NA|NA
TGTGCCAGCAGCGTAGGAGGGGACTATAATTCACCCCTCCACTTT
CASSVGGDYNSPLHF
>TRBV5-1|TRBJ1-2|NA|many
TGCGCCAGCAGCCCGGAAGGAGTCAGGGCTAACTATGGCTACACCTTC
CASSPEGVRANYGYTF
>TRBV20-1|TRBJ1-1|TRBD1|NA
TGCAGTGCTAGGGGACAGGGGCACACTGAAGCTTTCTTT
CSARGQGHTEAFF
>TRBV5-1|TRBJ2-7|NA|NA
TGCGCCAGCAGCAAGTTACCCTACGAGCAGTACTTC
CASSKLPYEQYF
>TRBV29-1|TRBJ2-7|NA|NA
TGCAGCGTTGGGACAGATACCTACGAGCAGTACTTC
CSVGTDTYEQYF
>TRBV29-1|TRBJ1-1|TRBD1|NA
TGCAGCGCCAGGACAGGGTCGGGCACTGAAGCTTTCTTT
CSARTGSGTEAFF
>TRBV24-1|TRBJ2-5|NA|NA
TGTGCCACCAGTGAAGGCTTAGAGACCCAGTACTTC
CATSEGLETQYF
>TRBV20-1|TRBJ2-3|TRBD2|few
TGCAGTGCTACAGGACTAGCGGGGGTCACAGATACGCAGTATTTT
CSATGLAGVTDTQYF
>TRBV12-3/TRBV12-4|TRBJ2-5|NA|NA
TGTGCCAGCAGTTTAGGTTGGCGGACAGTTCAAGAGACCCAGTACTTC
CASSLGWRTVQETQYF
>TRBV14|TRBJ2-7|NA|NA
TGTGCCAGCAGGGATGGAGGGGGCCAGAGCTACGAGCAGTACTTC
CASRDGGGQSYEQYF
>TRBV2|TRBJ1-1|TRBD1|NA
TGTGCCAGCAGTGACGGGACAGGAAGGAACACTGAAGCTTTCTTT
CASSDGTGRNTEAFF
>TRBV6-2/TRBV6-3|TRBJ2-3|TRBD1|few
TGTGCCAGCAGTGGGACAGGGCGGACAGATACGCAGTATTTT
CASSGTGRTDTQYF
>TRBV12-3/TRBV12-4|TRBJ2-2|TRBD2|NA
TGTGCCAGCAGTCCGAGCGGGGAGCCCGGGGAGCTGTTTTTT
CASSPSGEPGELFF
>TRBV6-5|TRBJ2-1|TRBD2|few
TGTGCCAGCAGCCCAGGCGGGGGGACATACAATGAGCAGTTCTTC
CASSPGGGTYNEQFF
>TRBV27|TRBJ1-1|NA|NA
TGTGCCAGCAGTCCCCCCGGGAGGAACGAAGCTTTCTTT
CASSPPGRNEAFF
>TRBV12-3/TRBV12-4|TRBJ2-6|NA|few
TGTGCCAGCAGCCCCTTTGGGGGAGTCTCTGGGGCCAACGTCCTGACTTTC
CASSPFGGVSGANVLTF
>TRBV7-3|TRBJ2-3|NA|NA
TGTGCCAGCAGCTCGCGTTTAGGGACGGGGGATACGCAGTATTTT
CASSSRLGTGDTQYF
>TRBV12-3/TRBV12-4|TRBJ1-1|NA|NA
TGTGCCAGCACCCCGGGAAGCTGGAACACTGAAGCTTTCTTT
CASTPGSWNTEAFF
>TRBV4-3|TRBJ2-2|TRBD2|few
TGCGCCAGCAGCCAAGTTATAACGCCTAGCGGGATATCCGGGGAGCTGTTTTTT
CASSQVITPSGISGELFF
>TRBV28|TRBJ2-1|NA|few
TGTGCCAGCAGTTTAGTTTCCTACCTGACCTACAATGAGCAGTTCTTC
CASSLVSYLTYNEQFF
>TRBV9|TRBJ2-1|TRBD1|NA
TGTGCCAGCAGCGCCACAGGGGTCAATGAGCAGTTCTTC
CASSATGVNEQFF
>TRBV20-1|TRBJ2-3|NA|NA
TGCAGTCCCAAAACGGATACGCAGTATTTT
CSPKTDTQYF
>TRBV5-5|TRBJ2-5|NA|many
TGTGCCAGCAGCCAGCCTCCTAAAGAGACCCAGTACTTC
CASSQPPKETQYF
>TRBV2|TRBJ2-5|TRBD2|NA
TGTGCCAGCCCGCCGGGATTAGCGGGAGGTTCGGAGACCCAGTACTTC
CASPPGLAGGSETQYF
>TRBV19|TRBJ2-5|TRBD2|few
TGTGCCAGTAAAGGGACTAGCGGGTGGAGGGAGACCCAGTACTTC
CASKGTSGWRETQYF
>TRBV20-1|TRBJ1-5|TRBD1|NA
TGCAGTGCCCTGGACAGGGGGCTTGTTTTGGAGCCCCAGCATTTT
CSALDRGLVLEPQHF
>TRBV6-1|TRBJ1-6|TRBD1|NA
TGTGCCAGCAGCCGGGACAGTGTGAATTCACCCCTCCACTTT
CASSRDSVNSPLHF
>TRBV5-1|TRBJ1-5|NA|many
TGTGCCAGCAGTTTAGGGGGAGGCAATCAGCCCCAGCATTTT
CASSLGGGNQPQHF
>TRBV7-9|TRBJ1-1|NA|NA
TGTGCCAGCAGCTCTGTCCTAACTGAAGCTTTCTTT
CASSSVLTEAFF
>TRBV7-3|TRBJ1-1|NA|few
TGTGCCAGCAGCTTTGATACGGACACTGAAGCTTTCTTT
CASSFDTDTEAFF
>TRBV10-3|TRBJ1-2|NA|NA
TGTGCCATCAGTGAGTCGGGGCACGGTATTGAGTATGGCTACACCTTC
CAISESGHGIEYGYTF
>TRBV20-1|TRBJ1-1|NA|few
TGCAGTGCTAGAGATCCGGCCAGGACTGAAGCTTTCTTT
CSARDPARTEAFF
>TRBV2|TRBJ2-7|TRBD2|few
TGTGCCAGCAGTGTTGCTAGCGGGGGAAACTCCTACGAGCAGTACTTC
CASSVASGGNSYEQYF
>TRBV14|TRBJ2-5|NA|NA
TGTGCCAGCAGCCAAGAACGCACTCCCGAGCTCCAGTACTTC
CASSQERTPELQYF
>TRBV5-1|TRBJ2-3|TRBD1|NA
TGCGCCAGCAGCTTTTACAGACAGGGTACAGATACGCAGTATTTT
CASSFYRQGTDTQYF